This TCR beta chain was recorded in a study of beta chain features in type 1 diabetes. Whole-study findings and limits: Shortening of TCRB CDR3s, moderate but significant, appeared in all four CD4+ subsets of Type 1 diabetes patients.

The trim removed 5 bases at V and 1 base at J, leaving 7 bases unmatched. Germline assignment: CDR1 SGHTA and CDR2 FQGTGA. This CDR3 is built from 15 residues. This clone came up a few times. Its antigen remains unidentified. Expressed TCRB transcripts were sequenced because the entire RNA isolate underwent reverse transcription. The data were produced by immunoSEQ multiplex PCR, yet TCRdb's version contains in-frame clones alone and is incomplete. Of 300,000 or so clones listed, approximately 13% are singletons. This chain joins TRBV7-3 and TRBJ1-2; TRBD1 matches at 7 bases. The source of this sequence is a woman between 18 and 30 years old with type 1 diabetes. Source material: naive CD4+ T cells from blood. The CDR3 coding sequence is TGTGCCAGCAGCCTAGTGGCAGGGGGTAACTATGGCTACACCTTC. Its translation is CASSLVAGGNYGYTF.